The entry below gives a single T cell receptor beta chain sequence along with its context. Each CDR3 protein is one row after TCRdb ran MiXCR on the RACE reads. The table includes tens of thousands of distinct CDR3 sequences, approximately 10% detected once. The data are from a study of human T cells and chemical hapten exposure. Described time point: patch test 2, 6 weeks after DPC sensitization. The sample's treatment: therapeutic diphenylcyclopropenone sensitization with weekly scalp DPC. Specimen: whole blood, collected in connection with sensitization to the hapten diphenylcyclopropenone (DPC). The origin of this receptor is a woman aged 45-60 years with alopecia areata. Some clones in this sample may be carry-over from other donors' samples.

In DNA form, the CDR3 reads TGCAGCGTTGACCTAGCGCCCTACAATGAGCAGTTCTTC. It encodes CSVDLAPYNEQFF. The genes are TRBV29-1 and TRBJ2-1; the D gene is possibly TRBD2 (6 bases). V was clipped by 3 bases and J by 2 bases, with 8 bases between them. Germline V CDR1 and CDR2: SQVTM, ANQGSEA. There are 13 residues in the CDR3.